The 24 T cell receptor beta chains in this list originate from one sample, sequenced in a study of blood T cell repertoires in COVID-19. The table came from immunoSEQ multiplex PCR; TCRdb's copy has only in-frame clones and leaves some out. The sample contains approximately 300,000 clones, 80% to 90% of which appear only once. Sequences were obtained from peripheral blood. These receptor sequences come from a woman aged 45-65 years with acute or convalescent COVID-19.

This clone appeared a single time. The chain combines TRBV5-8 with TRBJ2-7; possible D gene TRBD2, 5 bases. The CDR3 has 13 residues. V was shortened by 1 base and J by 5 bases, with 10 bases between the two germline ends. The germline V gene encodes CDR1 SGHTS and CDR2 YDEGEE. The CDR3 spells CASSLSGFNEQYV. In DNA form, the CDR3 reads TGTGCCAGCAGCTTGTCGGGGTTCAACGAGCAGTACGTC.

This chain joins TRBV6-5 and TRBJ1-5; no clear D. The CDR3 covers 15 residues. With 6 bases removed from V and 7 bases from J, the gap between germline ends came to 19 bases. Germline-derived CDR1 and CDR2 are MNHEY and SVGAGI. The CDR3 sequence: CASRALWGAGQPQHF. The CDR3 DNA follows: TGTGCCAGCAGGGCGCTCTGGGGAGCAGGCCAGCCCCAGCATTTT.

The chain recombines TRBV7-2 with TRBJ2-1; possible D gene TRBD1, 5 bases. Trimming removed 5 bases from V and 0 bases from J, with 14 bases in between. The CDR3 is 16 amino acids. Looked up from germline, CDR1 is SGHTA and CDR2 is FQGNSA. CDR3 nucleotide sequence: TGTGCCAGCAGCCCCCGACAGATGAGCTCCTACAATGAGCAGTTCTTC. It specifies CASSPRQMSSYNEQFF.

Note on this clone: This may stem from a read error, because a much larger clone lies one nucleotide away. J is TRBJ1-3 and V is TRBV27; a possible D gene is TRBD1 (6 bases). The CDR3 covers 13 residues. The germline gives CDR1 MNHEY, CDR2 SMNVEV (reference sequence). V was pared by 6 bases and J by 0 bases, with 6 bases between. The CDR3 region is CASRQGSGNTIYF. CDR3 in DNA: TGTGCCAGCAGACAGGGCTCTGGAAACACCATATATTTT.

CDR3 loop: CASSQVAHSASPSYNEQFF. Written as DNA, the CDR3 is TGCGCCAGCAGCCAGGTCGCTCATAGCGCCTCACCCTCCTACAATGAGCAGTTCTTC. The chain employs TRBV4-1 and TRBJ2-1; the D gene is possibly TRBD2 (5 bases). Germline V gene sequence: CDR1 MGHRA, CDR2 YSYEKL. CDR3 length: 19 residues. V lost 3 bases, J lost 0 bases, and 21 bases lay in between.

The rearrangement links TRBV10-3 to TRBJ2-1; D is possibly TRBD2 (6 bases). The CDR3 covers 15 residues. V dropped 7 bases and J dropped 7 bases, with 20 bases sitting between them. Germline values: CDR1 ENHRY, CDR2 SYGVKD. CDR3 sequence (DNA): TGTGCCATCAAGCGCGGAACGGGAGAGGGAAATGAGCAGTTCTTC. This encodes CAIKRGTGEGNEQFF.

The chain has TRBV7-2 and TRBJ2-1; D is ambiguous. V lost 5 bases, J lost 0 bases, and 14 bases lay in between. The CDR3 loop spans 16 amino acids. Germline values: CDR1 SGHTA, CDR2 FQGNSA. The CDR3 nucleotides are TGTGCCAGCAGCCCCCGGAGCTCTTTCTCCTACAATGAGCAGTTCTTC. It codes for CASSPRSSFSYNEQFF.

This chain uses TRBV27 with TRBJ1-2; 7 bases match TRBD1. This CDR3 has 15 residues. CDR1 is MNHEY and CDR2 is SMNVEV in the germline V gene (reference sequence). V trimming: 4 bases; J trimming: 3 bases; junction bases outside the gene matches: 8. For the CDR3, the DNA is TGTGCCAGCAGTTCCGCAGGGGGTAGGGACTATGGCTACACCTTC. It codes for CASSSAGGRDYGYTF.

V gene TRBV19 combines with J gene TRBJ1-5, with TRBD1 identical over 11 bases. Germline CDR1 LNHDA, CDR2 SQIVND (reference sequence). With 5 bases clipped from V and 7 bases from J, the junction kept 10 bases outside the gene matches. The CDR3 is 16 residues long. The CDR3 region is CASSFDGQGARQPQHF. CDR3 DNA sequence: TGTGCCAGTAGTTTTGACGGACAGGGGGCTCGGCAGCCCCAGCATTTT. The whole variable domain, filled in from reference TRBV19 and TRBJ1-5, reads DGGITQSPKYLFRKEGQNVTLSCEQNLNHDAMYWYRQDPGQGLRLIYYSQIVNDFQKGDIAEGYSVSREKKESFPLTVTSAQKNPTAFYLCASSFDGQGARQPQHFGDGTRLSIL.

The chain uses TRBV7-3 and TRBJ1-1; D uncertain. CDR3 length equals 13 residues. The V end lost 8 bases, the J end lost 1 base, and 11 bases lay between the germline ends. Germline assignment: CDR1 SGHTA and CDR2 FQGTGA. CDR3 in DNA: TGTGCCAGCCAGAGGGCACCGAACACTGAAGCTTTCTTT. It encodes CASQRAPNTEAFF.

This CDR3 is CASSAGYTGELFF. Here the CDR3 DNA reads TGTGCCAGCTCCGCGGGGTACACCGGGGAGCTGTTTTTT. The V and J genes are TRBV18 and TRBJ2-2; TRBD2 is a possible D gene (6 bases). V was pared by 6 bases and J by 3 bases, with 8 bases between. The germline V gene has CDR1 KGHSH and CDR2 LQKENI. This CDR3 is built from 13 residues.

The chain couples TRBV27 to TRBJ2-3; D may be TRBD2 (6 bases). This CDR3 is 16 amino acids long. CDR1 is MNHEY and CDR2 is SMNVEV in the germline V gene (reference sequence). With 9 bases removed from V and 2 bases from J, the gap between germline ends came to 21 bases. CDR3 in DNA: TGTGCCAGTACCTCCGGGAGTCAACCATTCACAGATACGCAGTATTTT. This encodes CASTSGSQPFTDTQYF.

The chain combines TRBV2 with TRBJ1-2; D may be TRBD1 (5 bases). V lost 6 bases to trimming and J lost 3 bases, with 8 bases between them. CDR3 size: 12 residues. Germline V gene data show CDR1 as SNHLY and CDR2 as FYNNEI. DNA for the CDR3: TGTGCCAGCAGCCGGGGGGACTATGGCTACACCTTC. Translated: CASSRGDYGYTF.

V and J are TRBV11-2 and TRBJ2-7, with 15 nucleotides matching TRBD2. Germline loops: CDR1 SGHAT, CDR2 FQNNGV. V shed 5 bases, J shed 4 bases, and the junction held 12 bases outside the gene matches. The CDR3 totals 18 residues. The CDR3 region has the DNA TGTGCCAGCAGCCCTGTTGGGACTAGCGGGGGGACACCTTACGAGCAGTACGTC. Translated: CASSPVGTSGGTPYEQYV.

This clone was seen a single time. This sequence joins TRBV5-1 and TRBJ1-3; no definite D call. CDR1 SGHRS and CDR2 YFSETQ come from the germline V gene. CDR3 length: 15 residues. The V end was cut by 1 base, the J end by 4 bases, with 12 bases between. In nucleotides, the CDR3 is TGCGCCAGCAGCTTGTCAGGCGAACGGGGAAACACCATATATTTT. This translates into CASSLSGERGNTIYF.

A word on this clone: A junction end diverges from the germline sequence, so it may reflect a read error. CDR3 sequence (DNA): TGTGCCATCACTGAGGGACTAGCGGACAATGAGCAGTTCTTC. Translating it yields CAITEGLADNEQFF. The V gene is TRBV10-3, the J gene TRBJ2-1; 11 bases are a match to TRBD2. CDR3 size: 14 residues. The germline V gene encodes CDR1 ENHRY and CDR2 SYGVKD.

This chain uses TRBV7-9 with TRBJ1-4; TRBD1 matches 9 bases. CDR3 length: 14 amino acids. The V and J ends lost 9 bases and 8 bases, in that order; junction bases with no gene match: 10. The V gene's germline CDR1 is SEHNR and CDR2 FQNEAQ (reference sequence). CDR3 amino acids: CASGSGTGPEKLFF. The CDR3 bases are TGTGCCAGTGGGAGTGGGACAGGGCCAGAAAAACTGTTTTTT.

This chain connects TRBV6-5 to TRBJ2-7; 9 bases align to TRBD2. V lost 7 bases to trimming and J lost 2 bases; unmatched junction nucleotides: 3. The CDR3 length is 13 residues. Germline values: CDR1 MNHEY, CDR2 SVGAGI. This chain's CDR3 is CASTGTSTYEQYF. The CDR3 DNA follows: TGTGCCAGCACTGGGACTAGCACCTACGAGCAGTACTTC.

This chain connects TRBV5-1 to TRBJ1-5, with 9 bases fitting TRBD1. The CDR3 consists of 15 residues. Germline CDR1 is SGHRS and CDR2 is YFSETQ. The junction had 4 bases not matched to a gene; V was cut back by 0 bases and J by 6 bases. CDR3 residues: CASSLASGQGQPQHF. DNA of the CDR3: TGCGCCAGCAGCTTGGCCTCGGGACAGGGTCAGCCCCAGCATTTT.

This chain links TRBV5-4 with TRBJ2-7; 9 bases match TRBD2. The CDR3 runs to 15 residues. Germline CDR1 reads SGHNT; CDR2 reads YYREEE (reference sequence). V shed 3 bases, J shed 3 bases, and the junction held 7 bases outside the gene matches. CDR3 region: CASSYIHSGSYEQYF. Here the CDR3 DNA reads TGTGCCAGCAGCTACATCCATAGCGGGAGCTACGAGCAGTACTTC.

V is TRBV2 and J is TRBJ2-1; possibly TRBD1 for D (6 bases). The CDR3 runs 13 residues. Germline CDR1 reads SNHLY; CDR2 reads FYNNEI. Trimming shortened V by 6 bases and J by 7 bases, and 13 bases separated the two germline ends. CDR3 bases: TGTGCCAGCAGCCAGGGGTCCCCTAATGAGCAGTTCTTC. Translation gives CASSQGSPNEQFF.

The rearrangement links TRBV7-5 to TRBJ1-4. TRBV7-5 is tagged as a pseudogene. The CDR3 consists of 16 residues. The CDR3 region has the DNA TGTGCCAGAAGCTTAGCCTACGGGGGTGTAAGTGAAAAACTGTTTTTT. This translates into CARSLAYGGVSEKLFF.

For the CDR3, the DNA is TGCGCCAGCAGCCAGGGCCGGGACTTTCCCTACGAGCAGTACTTC. This translates into CASSQGRDFPYEQYF. The chain joins TRBV4-1 to TRBJ2-7; TRBD2 is a possible D gene (6 bases). The length of the CDR3 is 15 residues. V was pared by 3 bases and J by 2 bases, with 14 bases between. Germline V CDR1 and CDR2: MGHRA, YSYEKL.

V usage is TRBV19 and J usage is TRBJ1-6; 9 nucleotides align to TRBD1. V lost 4 bases, J lost 9 bases, and 4 bases stayed unmatched. Germline V lookup: CDR1 LNHDA, CDR2 SQIVND (reference sequence). The CDR3 sequence is 14 residues long. The CDR3 nucleotides read TGTGCCAGTAGTACAGTACAGGGGGCTTCACCCCTCCACTTT. Its protein product is CASSTVQGASPLHF.